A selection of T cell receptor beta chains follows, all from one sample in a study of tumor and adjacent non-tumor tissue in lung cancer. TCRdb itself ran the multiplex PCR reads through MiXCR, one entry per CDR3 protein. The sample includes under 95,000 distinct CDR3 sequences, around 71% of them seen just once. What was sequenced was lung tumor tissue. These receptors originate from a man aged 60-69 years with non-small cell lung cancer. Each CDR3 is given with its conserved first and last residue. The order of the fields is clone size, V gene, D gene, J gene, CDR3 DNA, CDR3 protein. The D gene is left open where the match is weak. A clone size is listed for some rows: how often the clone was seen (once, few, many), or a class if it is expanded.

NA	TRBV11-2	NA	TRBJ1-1	TGTGCCAGCATCCCCGGGACCCTCATTGAGAACACTGAAGCTTTCTTT	CASIPGTLIENTEAFF
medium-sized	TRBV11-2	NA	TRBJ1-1	TGTGCCAGCAGCCCTAGGGGGGGGGAGAACACTGAAGCTTTCTTT	CASSPRGGENTEAFF
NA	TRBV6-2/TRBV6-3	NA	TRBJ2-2	TGTGCCAGCACTACTTCCGGGGAGTCGTTTTTT	CASTTSGESFF
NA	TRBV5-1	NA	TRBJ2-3	TGCGCCAGCAGCTCTACAGTAGTCAAGGCAGATACGCAGTATTTT	CASSSTVVKADTQYF
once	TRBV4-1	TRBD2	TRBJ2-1	TGCGCCAACAGTTTACGACTAGCGGGAGTCAATGAGCAGTTCTTC	CANSLRLAGVNEQFF
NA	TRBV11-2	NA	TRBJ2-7	TGTGCCAGCAGCTTAGTCGGCGGTCGGGGGAGCTACGGGCAGTATTTC	CASSLVGGRGSYGQYF
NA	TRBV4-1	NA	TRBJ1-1	TGTGCTAGCAGCCAAGGGACTGAAACTTTCTTT	CASSQGTETFF
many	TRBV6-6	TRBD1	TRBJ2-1	TGTGCCAGCAGTGACACAGGGGTTGAGCAGTTCTTC	CASSDTGVEQFF
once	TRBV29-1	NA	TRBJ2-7	TGCAGCGTTGATACGGAGCCCTACGAGCACTACTTC	CSVDTEPYEHYF
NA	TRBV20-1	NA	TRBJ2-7	TGCAGTGCTAGAGACCGACACCTATACGAGCAGTACTTC	CSARDRHLYEQYF
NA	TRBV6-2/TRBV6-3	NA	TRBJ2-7	TGTGCCAGCGTGTCGGGAGCTACATACGAGCAGTACTTC	CASVSGATYEQYF
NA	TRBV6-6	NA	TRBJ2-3	TGTGCCAGTAGTTTCGGGGAGGACAGTTTCTACACAGGTACGCAGTATTTT	CASSFGEDSFYTGTQYF
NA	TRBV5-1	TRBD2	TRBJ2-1	TGCGCCAGCAGCTTGGGCAGGCCTAGCGGGAGGCAGAATGAGCGGTTCTTC	CASSLGRPSGRQNERFF
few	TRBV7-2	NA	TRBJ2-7	TGTGCCAGCAGCTTAACCGCGTCCGAGCAGTACTTC	CASSLTASEQYF
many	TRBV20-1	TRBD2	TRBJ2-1	TGCAGTGCCCTCCCGACTAGCGGGGGGGGTGGTGAGCAGTTCTTC	CSALPTSGGGGEQFF
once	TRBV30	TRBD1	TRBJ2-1	TGTGCCTGGACAAAAAGGACAGGGGGGGAGCAGTTCTTC	CAWTKRTGGEQFF
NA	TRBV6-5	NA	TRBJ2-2	TGTGCCACCAGAAGAACTGGGACAGGGGAGCTGTTTTTT	CATRRTGTGELFF
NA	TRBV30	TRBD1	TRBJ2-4	TGTGCCTGGGGTGTTTGGGACAGGGGTTGCGGCTTC	CAWGVWDRGCGF
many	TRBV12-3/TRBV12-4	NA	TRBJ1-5	TGTGCCAGCGTAAGGGGTGGGGGGTTCGGTCAGCCCCAGCATTTT	CASVRGGGFGQPQHF
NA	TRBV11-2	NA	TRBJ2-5	TGTGCCAGCAGCTTAGCCCCCCCAGGAGGAGAGATACAGTGCTTC	CASSLAPPGGEIQCF
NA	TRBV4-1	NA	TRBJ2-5	TGCGCCAGCAGCCTCAGACAGGAGGCAGAGGAGACCCAGTACTTC	CASSLRQEAEETQYF
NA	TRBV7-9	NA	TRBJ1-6	TGTGCTAACAGCTTACGGGACGCTCAAGGGAATTCACCCCTCCACTTT	CANSLRDAQGNSPLHF
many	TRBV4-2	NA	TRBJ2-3	TGTGCCAGCAGCCACGTCGGGACTCCCACTTCGCCAGATACGCAGTATTTT	CASSHVGTPTSPDTQYF
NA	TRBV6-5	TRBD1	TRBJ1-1	TGTGCCAGCAAAACCACAGGGGGCACTGAAGTTTTCTTT	CASKTTGGTEVFF
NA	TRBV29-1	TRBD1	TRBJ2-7	TGCAGCATTGCTTGGACAGGGGGTGAACAGTGCTTC	CSIAWTGGEQCF
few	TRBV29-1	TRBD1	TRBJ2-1	TGCAGCGTCCGACAGGGGTACAATGAGCAGTTCTTC	CSVRQGYNEQFF
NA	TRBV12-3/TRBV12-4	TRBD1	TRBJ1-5	TGTGCCAGCAGTAGACAGGGGCAGAGAAATCAGCCCCAGCATTTT	CASSRQGQRNQPQHF
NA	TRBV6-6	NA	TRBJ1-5	TGTACCAGCAGCCCGGAGGGGTTCGGGGGGCTTTATAATCAGTCCCAGCATTTT	CTSSPEGFGGLYNQSQHF
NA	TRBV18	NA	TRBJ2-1	TGTGCCAGCTCCCGCAGTGCTTTCAGCGATGAGCAGTTCTTC	CASSRSAFSDEQFF
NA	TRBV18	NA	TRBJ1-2	TGTGTCAGCCTTGACAGCGCTAACTATGGCTACACCTTC	CVSLDSANYGYTF
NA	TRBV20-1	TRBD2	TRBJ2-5	TGCAGTGCTAGGTTGACTAGCGGCAGTCCCCGATACTTC	CSARLTSGSPRYF
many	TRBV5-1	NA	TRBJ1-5	TGTGCCAGCAGCTTAGGCAGCAATCAGCCCCAGCATTTT	CASSLGSNQPQHF
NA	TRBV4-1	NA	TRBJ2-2	TGCGCCAGAAGCCAGGAACCCTGCAGGGCGGCCGGGGAGCTGTTTTTT	CARSQEPCRAAGELFF
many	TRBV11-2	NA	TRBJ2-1	TGTGCCAGCAGCCCTCGGGTGAGCTCCTACAATGAGCAGTTCTTC	CASSPRVSSYNEQFF
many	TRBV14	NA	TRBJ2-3	TGTGCCAGCAGCCAAGCCCCTGGGGTCGGTACGCAGTATTTT	CASSQAPGVGTQYF
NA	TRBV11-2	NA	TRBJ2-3	TGTGTCAGCAGCCACCGAACCTCTACGGTTACTCAGTATTTT	CVSSHRTSTVTQYF
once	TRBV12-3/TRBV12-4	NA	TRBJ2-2	TGTGCCAGCTGTACAGGACAGAGTGGCACCGGGGAGCTGTTTTTT	CASCTGQSGTGELFF
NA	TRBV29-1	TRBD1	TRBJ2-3	TGCAGCGTTCTTGGGAGGACAGGGGTTTTCGGAACAGATACGCAATATTTC	CSVLGRTGVFGTDTQYF
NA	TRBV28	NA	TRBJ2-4	TGTGCCAACAGTTTTCCAAGCCACAGTGCCAAAAACATTCAGTACTTC	CANSFPSHSAKNIQYF
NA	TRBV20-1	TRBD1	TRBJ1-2	TGCAGTGCTAGGTTCAGACAGGGCGACTATTGCTACACCTTC	CSARFRQGDYCYTF
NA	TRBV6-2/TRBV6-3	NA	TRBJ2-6	TGTGTCAGCAGTTACTCGGTGGGCCGCGCTGGGGCCAACGTCCTGACTTTC	CVSSYSVGRAGANVLTF
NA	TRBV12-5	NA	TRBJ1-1	TGTGATAGTGGGAGGACAGAAACTGAAACTTTCTTT	CDSGRTETETFF
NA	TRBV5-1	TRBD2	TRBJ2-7	TGCACCAGCAGCTTAGAGTCTAGCGGCTACGAGCAGTACTTC	CTSSLESSGYEQYF
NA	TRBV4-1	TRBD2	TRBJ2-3	TGCGCCAGCAGCCTCAGCGGGGGAGATAGCACAGATAAGCAGTACTTT	CASSLSGGDSTDKQYF
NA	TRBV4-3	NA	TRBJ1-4	TGTGCCAGCAGCTATGGAGAGGGAGATGGAAAACTGTTTTTT	CASSYGEGDGKLFF
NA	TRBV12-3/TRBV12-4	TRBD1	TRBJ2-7	TGTGCCAGCAGTATAGGGACAGCCTACGAGCAGCACTTC	CASSIGTAYEQHF
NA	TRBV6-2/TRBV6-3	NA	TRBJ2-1	TGTGCCAGCAGTTACGTCTTTGTGCTAGCTGGAGGAAGGGATGAGCAGTTCTTC	CASSYVFVLAGGRDEQFF
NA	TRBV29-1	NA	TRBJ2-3	TGCAGCGTTGATTGGGAGGGGACAGATACACAGTATTTT	CSVDWEGTDTQYF
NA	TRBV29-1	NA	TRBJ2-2	TGCAGTGTTGGGAGCAGTAACACCGGGGAGCTGTTTTTT	CSVGSSNTGELFF
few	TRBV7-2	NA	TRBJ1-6	TGTGCCAGCAGCCCCACAGGTCGGGGAAGTGGGCCCCTCCACTTT	CASSPTGRGSGPLHF
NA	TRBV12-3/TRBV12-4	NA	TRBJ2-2	TGTACCAGCACCCCCCGGAGGACAGAAAACACCGGGGAGCTATTTTTT	CTSTPRRTENTGELFF
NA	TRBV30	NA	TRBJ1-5	TGTGCCTGGAGTAAGGGAAGGGGCAGCAATCAGCTCCAGCATTTT	CAWSKGRGSNQLQHF
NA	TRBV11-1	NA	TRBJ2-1	TGTACCAGCAGCTTAAAGAGGGACTCCTACAATGAGCAGTTCTTC	CTSSLKRDSYNEQFF
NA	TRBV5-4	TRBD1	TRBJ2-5	TGTGCCAACAGTCAGGGACAGCAAGAGATCCAGTACTTC	CANSQGQQEIQYF
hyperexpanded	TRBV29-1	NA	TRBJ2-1	TGCAGCGTTGAGGGTAGTCACAACTCCTACAATGAGCAGTTCTTC	CSVEGSHNSYNEQFF
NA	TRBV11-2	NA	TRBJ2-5	TGTGCCAGGGGCTTAGGAGGGTCGATCCAAGAGACCCAGTACTTC	CARGLGGSIQETQYF
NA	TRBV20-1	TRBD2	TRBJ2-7	TGCAGTGCCGCCCCAGTTGCGGGAGGAGTCTACGGGCATTACTTC	CSAAPVAGGVYGHYF